The rows below give T cell receptor beta chains drawn from one sample of a study of cytomegalovirus exposure and HLA in healthy donors. Sequencing used immunoSEQ multiplex PCR; TCRdb keeps in-frame clones, though not all of them. The sample shows some 170,000 clones, about nine tenths of them seen only once. Sample: PBMCs. The receptors were sampled from a young man in good health and CMV-seropositive. Each CDR3 is given with its conserved first and last residue. A D gene is named only where the DNA matches it firmly. Clone size is stated in some rows and not others, as once, few, many or a class when expanded.

j_gene	d_gene	abundance	v_gene	CDR3nt	CDR3aa
TRBJ2-7	.	.	TRBV14	TGTGCCAGCAGCGAGACAGACTACGAGCAGTACTTC	CASSETDYEQYF
TRBJ2-1	.	.	TRBV7-9	TGTGCCAGCAGTTCTACCGTCTCTTTAAGCTCCTACAATGAGCAGTTCTTC	CASSSTVSLSSYNEQFF
TRBJ2-3	.	.	TRBV7-3	TGTGCCAGCAGCTTAGACAGGTTCACAGATACGCAGTATTTT	CASSLDRFTDTQYF
TRBJ2-7	TRBD1	.	TRBV4-3	TGCGCCAGCAGCCAAGATCCAGGGGGCATCGACGAGCAGTACTTC	CASSQDPGGIDEQYF
TRBJ2-1	.	.	TRBV6-5	TGTGCCAGCAGTTCTGGGCTGTATATCAATGAGCAGTTCTTC	CASSSGLYINEQFF
TRBJ2-3	.	.	TRBV2	TGTGCCAGCGTACCGGGAGATACGCAGTATTTT	CASVPGDTQYF
TRBJ2-3	TRBD2	.	TRBV7-9	TGTGCCAGCAGGCGACTAGCGGGATACACAGATACGCAGTATTTT	CASRRLAGYTDTQYF
TRBJ2-1	TRBD2	once	TRBV6-6	TGTGCCAGCAACGGACTAGCTAGGAATGAGCAGTTCTTC	CASNGLARNEQFF
TRBJ2-7	.	few	TRBV6-6	TGTGCCAGCAGTTACTATGGTGGGGGGGCTTACGAGCAGTACTTC	CASSYYGGGAYEQYF
TRBJ2-3	.	once	TRBV4-3	TGCGCCAGCAGCCAAGTTTTTAGCGACACAGATACGCAGTATTTT	CASSQVFSDTDTQYF
TRBJ2-7	TRBD1	few	TRBV4-3	TGCGCCAGCAGCCAACAAACCGGGACAGGGGGCTTGTACGAGCAGTACTTC	CASSQQTGTGGLYEQYF
TRBJ2-4	TRBD1	.	TRBV9	TGTGCCAGCAGCTCGTCCCGGGACAGGGGTGCCAAAAACATTCAGTACTTC	CASSSSRDRGAKNIQYF
TRBJ2-3	.	.	TRBV29-1	TGCAGCGTTACCACGCCACATTTTAGCACAGATACGCAGTATTTT	CSVTTPHFSTDTQYF
TRBJ2-3	.	once	TRBV5-1	TGCGCCAGCTCCCTAGAGGGGGATAGGGACACGCAGTATTTT	CASSLEGDRDTQYF
TRBJ1-1	.	.	TRBV2	TGTGCCAGCAGTGAAGTCGGACAGCCGAACACTGAAGCTTTCTTT	CASSEVGQPNTEAFF
TRBJ2-5	TRBD2	.	TRBV7-6	TGTGCCAGCAGCTATAGACGGGGGGAAGGGTCCCAGTACTTC	CASSYRRGEGSQYF
TRBJ2-1	TRBD2	.	TRBV9	TGTGCCAGCAGCCCGACTAGCGGGATGGTTGAGCAGTTCTTC	CASSPTSGMVEQFF
TRBJ2-1	TRBD1	.	TRBV5-1	TGCGCCAGCAGCTTTGGGACAGGGGGCTCCCTGAGCTCCTACAATGAGCAGTTCTTC	CASSFGTGGSLSSYNEQFF
TRBJ2-5	.	.	TRBV7-2	TGTGCCAGCAGCTTATATCTTAAGCTAGCTGGGATCCAAGAGACCCAGTACTTC	CASSLYLKLAGIQETQYF
TRBJ2-3	TRBD2	once	TRBV30	TGTGCCTGGAGTCCTAGCGGGGGGGCCACGGCAGATACGCAGTATTTT	CAWSPSGGATADTQYF
TRBJ2-2	TRBD1	.	TRBV7-8	TGTGCCAGCAGTCAGGACAGGGCGGACACCGGGGAGCTGTTTTTT	CASSQDRADTGELFF
TRBJ2-6	TRBD2	.	TRBV5-4	TGTGCCAGCAGCTTGCTTAGCGGGAGCCAGGGCCTCTCTGGGGCCAACGTCCTGACTTTC	CASSLLSGSQGLSGANVLTF
TRBJ1-2	TRBD1	.	TRBV7-2	TGTGCCAGCAGCTCAGGAGGGACAGGGGGTGCTAACTATGGCTACACCTTC	CASSSGGTGGANYGYTF
TRBJ1-2	.	.	TRBV9	TGTGCCAGCAGCGTAGAGATGCTAGGAGGCGGAAACTATGGCTACACCTTC	CASSVEMLGGGNYGYTF
TRBJ2-1	TRBD2	.	TRBV5-1	TGCGCCAGCAGCCTTCGATTAGCGGGAGCTGTACTGAATGAGCAGTTCTTC	CASSLRLAGAVLNEQFF
TRBJ1-3	.	.	TRBV18	TGTGCCAGCTTAAGACTTAACTCTGGAAACACCATATATTTT	CASLRLNSGNTIYF
TRBJ2-5	TRBD2	.	TRBV4-2	TGTGCCAGCAGCGAATCTAGCGGGGGGGAAGAGACCCAGTACTTC	CASSESSGGEETQYF
TRBJ1-5	TRBD1	.	TRBV19	TGTGCCAGTAGTATGTGGGACAGGGGGCCTTATAGCAATCAGCCCCAGCATTTT	CASSMWDRGPYSNQPQHF
TRBJ2-7	.	.	TRBV28	TGTGCCACCGAACAGGGGAGGGAGCAGTACTTC	CATEQGREQYF
TRBJ1-2	.	.	TRBV7-2	TGTGCCAGCAGGGGGCCCCCTTCAGCTAACTATGGCTACACCTTC	CASRGPPSANYGYTF
TRBJ2-7	TRBD1	.	TRBV7-9	TGTGCCAGCAGCATCCAACCGGGACAGGGGCGGGAGCAGTACTTC	CASSIQPGQGREQYF
TRBJ2-3	TRBD2	.	TRBV4-1	TGCGCCAGCAGCCACGGACTAGCGGAGACAGATACGCAGTATTTT	CASSHGLAETDTQYF
TRBJ1-1	.	.	TRBV4-2	TGTGCCAGCAGCCAAGGAGTAGAGCCTCGAGCTTTCTTT	CASSQGVEPRAFF
TRBJ2-7	TRBD1	.	TRBV7-9	TGTGCCAGCAGCTTAGGACAGGGTGTGTCCCACGAGCAGTACTTC	CASSLGQGVSHEQYF
TRBJ1-5	.	once	TRBV5-1	TGCGCCAGCATCTTAAGGGGGGGGCCGGGTCAGCCCCAGCATTTT	CASILRGGPGQPQHF
TRBJ1-2	TRBD1	once	TRBV15	TGTGCCACCAGCAGAGGGACAGGTGGTGGCTACACCTTC	CATSRGTGGGYTF
TRBJ2-7	TRBD2	.	TRBV6-5	TGTGCCAGCAGTCTACTAGCGGGAGTTCACGAGCAGTACTTC	CASSLLAGVHEQYF
TRBJ1-2	TRBD1	.	TRBV6-5	TGTGCCAGCAGTTTAAGCCAGGGGGGCCTTGGTGGCTACACCTTC	CASSLSQGGLGGYTF
TRBJ2-7	.	.	TRBV7-2	TGTGCCAGCAGCCCCCTTTACGAGCAGTACTTC	CASSPLYEQYF
TRBJ1-5	.	.	TRBV5-6	TGTGCCAGCAGCTTGGGGACAGTAAATCAGCCCCAGCATTTT	CASSLGTVNQPQHF
TRBJ1-2	TRBD1	once	TRBV27	TGTGCCAGCAGCACCGGGACAGGGGACGGTATCTATGGCTACACCTTC	CASSTGTGDGIYGYTF
TRBJ1-2	TRBD1	.	TRBV4-2	TGTGCCAGCAGCCCGTCGGGAGTAGGACAGGGGTCTGATGGCTACACCTTC	CASSPSGVGQGSDGYTF